This T cell receptor (beta chain) was identified during a study of siplizumab effects on memory and regulatory T cells. This clone is medium-sized (0.01 to 0.1%) in the sample. The CDR3 contains 12 residues. Germline V gene data show CDR1 as LGHNA and CDR2 as YNFKEQ. Trimming took off 8 bases at V and 6 bases at J, with 12 bases between the two ends. Some clones are missing from TCRdb's copy, which holds only in-frame ones; the method was immunoSEQ multiplex PCR. Of 65,000 to 85,000 clones in the sample, 85% to 95% were seen once. Sequenced input: CD8+ T cells sorted from blood. The receptor's source is a human donor in good health. The chain uses TRBV4-2 and TRBJ2-3, with D perhaps TRBD2 (5 bases). CDR3 loop: CASLDSSDTQYF. CDR3 bases: TGTGCCAGCCTTGATTCTAGCGATACGCAGTATTTT.